The 15 T cell receptor beta chains given below trace back to one sample, sequenced in a study of blood T cell repertoires in COVID-19. Profiling relied on immunoSEQ multiplex PCR, and the TCRdb table lists in-frame clones only, not all of them. The sample consists of over 100,000 clones, approximately 92% of them appearing once. Sequences were obtained from peripheral blood. All receptors derive from a woman aged 50 to 60 with COVID-19, enrolled during active disease.

The chain uses TRBV5-5 and TRBJ2-1; 13 positions agree with TRBD2. Unmatched junction bases numbered 8, after V lost 3 bases and J lost 5 bases. Germline-derived CDR1 and CDR2 are SGHKS and YYEKEE (reference sequence). This CDR3 contains 17 residues. CDR3 protein: CASSSRILAGGNNEQFF. CDR3 nucleotides: TGTGCCAGCAGCTCGCGAATACTAGCGGGGGGGAACAATGAGCAGTTCTTC.

This chain joins TRBV6-5 and TRBJ1-1, with 7 positions matching TRBD1. This CDR3 region has 16 residues. V trimming: 2 bases; J trimming: 2 bases; junction bases outside the gene matches: 8. Germline loops: CDR1 MNHEY, CDR2 SVGAGI. For the CDR3, the DNA is TGTGCCAGCAGTTACACGTATGGGGACAGCAACACTGAAGCTTTCTTT. As protein: CASSYTYGDSNTEAFF.

This rearrangement joins TRBV24-1 to TRBJ1-1; D unresolved. In germline, CDR1 is KGHDR, CDR2 SFDVKD. CDR3 size: 13 residues. Trimming pared 4 bases from V and 5 bases from J, leaving 10 bases between. The CDR3 bases are TGTGCCACCAGTGAGGCTGCCCAAACTGAAGCTTTCTTT. Protein: CATSEAAQTEAFF.

V is TRBV30 and J is TRBJ2-2; no definite D call. The ends were cut back, 0 bases at V and 6 bases at J, with 5 bases in the middle. CDR1 is GTSNPN and CDR2 is SVGIG in the germline V gene (reference sequence). The CDR3 runs to 12 residues. In DNA, the CDR3 is TGTGCCTGGAGTGTACTGGCCGGGGAGCTGTTTTTT. Protein product: CAWSVLAGELFF. Drawing the rest from reference TRBV30 and TRBJ2-2, the complete variable domain is SQTIHQWPATLVQPVGSPLSLECTVEGTSNPNLYWYRQAAGRGLQLLFYSVGIGQISSEVPQNLSASRPQDRQFILSSKKLLLSDSGFYLCAWSVLAGELFFGEGSRLTVL.

CDR3 sequence: CASSKYRTGNTEAFF. CDR3 coding DNA: TGTGCCAGCTCTAAATATCGGACAGGGAACACTGAAGCTTTCTTT. The genes are TRBV18 and TRBJ1-1, with 7 positions matching TRBD1. Trimming cost V 6 bases and J 1 base; bases outside gene matches: 8. The CDR3 extends over 15 amino acids. Germline CDR1 is KGHSH and CDR2 is LQKENI.

This chain connects TRBV19 to TRBJ2-3, with a tentative D call TRBD1 (5 bases). The V end lost 0 bases, the J end lost 0 bases, and 7 bases lay between the germline ends. From germline, CDR1 is LNHDA and CDR2 SQIVND (reference sequence). CDR3 size: 15 residues. The CDR3 nucleotides are TGTGCCAGTAGTATAGATCAGGGTAGCACAGATACGCAGTATTTT. Protein sequence: CASSIDQGSTDTQYF.

The CDR3 DNA reads as TGTGCCAGCAGTGAACGGGACAGGGCGCACGAGCAGTACGTC. Residues: CASSERDRAHEQYV. This sequence joins TRBV6-1 and TRBJ2-7; the match to TRBD1 covers 9 bases. V lost 2 bases and J lost 5; bases outside the gene matches: 4. CDR1 and CDR2 (germline): MNHNS, SASEGT. This CDR3 has 14 amino acids.

The chain joins TRBV7-8 to TRBJ2-7; the D gene is possibly TRBD2 (6 bases). The CDR3 is 13 residues long. V was cut by 5 bases and J by 7 bases, with 15 bases left in between. From germline, CDR1 is SGHVS and CDR2 FQNEAQ. CDR3 nucleotides: TGTGCCAGCAGCCCCCGGGCGGCGGGAGAGCAGTACGTC. The encoded protein is CASSPRAAGEQYV.

The chain has TRBV6-5 and TRBJ1-6; 8 nucleotides agree with TRBD1. The CDR3 is made up of 15 amino acids. The germline gives CDR1 MNHEY, CDR2 SVGAGI. V lost 5 bases to trimming and J lost 8 bases; unmatched junction nucleotides: 8. This CDR3 reads CASSPTGGGHSPLHF. The DNA of the CDR3 is TGTGCCAGCAGTCCAACAGGGGGGGGCCATTCACCCCTCCACTTT.

This clone occurred once. This chain joins TRBV6-2 or TRBV6-3 and TRBJ1-4; the D is unclear. The V end was cut by 6 bases, the J end by 4 bases, with 18 bases between. Germline V gene lookup returns CDR1 MNHEY and CDR2 SVGEGT. The CDR3 extends over 16 amino acids. This chain's CDR3 is CASRPGTRRFNEKLFF. Here the CDR3 DNA reads TGTGCCAGCAGACCTGGAACGCGCAGGTTTAATGAAAAACTGTTTTTT.

The chain couples TRBV6-5 to TRBJ2-7, with a tentative D call TRBD1 (6 bases). CDR3 length: 14 amino acids. Trimming removed 11 bases at V and 0 bases at J, with 17 bases between. CDR1 is MNHEY and CDR2 is SVGAGI in the germline V gene. Written as DNA, the CDR3 is TGTGCCGGAAGACAGGCCGGTAGCTCCTACGAGCAGTACGTC. Translating gives CAGRQAGSSYEQYV.

V is TRBV18 and J is TRBJ1-1; D uncertain. The CDR3 runs to 13 residues. Deletions cut 3 bases from V and 8 bases from J, with 13 bases between. The germline V gene encodes CDR1 KGHSH and CDR2 LQKENI. The chain's CDR3 is CASSPKREGEAFF. Written as DNA, the CDR3 is TGTGCCAGCTCACCGAAAAGGGAGGGCGAAGCTTTCTTT.

J is TRBJ2-2 and V is TRBV6-5; TRBD1 might be the D (6 bases). There are 15 residues in the CDR3. V was shortened by 2 bases and J by 4 bases, with 11 bases between the two germline ends. Per germline, CDR1 MNHEY and CDR2 SVGAGI. The CDR3 sequence is CASSYSQGSTGELFF. CDR3 bases: TGTGCCAGCAGTTACAGTCAGGGGAGCACCGGGGAGCTGTTTTTT.

The chain is built from TRBV4-2 and TRBJ1-2; D might be TRBD1 (5 bases). Trimming cost V 1 base and J 4 bases, with 13 bases left between them. This CDR3 is 15 amino acids long. Germline CDR1 and CDR2: LGHNA and YNFKEQ. The CDR3 sequence is CASSQVKDTSYGYTF. The CDR3 bases are TGTGCCAGCAGCCAAGTGAAGGACACCTCCTATGGCTACACCTTC.

V gene TRBV20-1 combines with J gene TRBJ1-2; D unclear. Germline V gene data show CDR1 as DFQATT and CDR2 as SNEGSKA (reference sequence). The length of the CDR3 is 10 residues. V lost 6 bases, J lost 4 bases, and 6 bases lay in between. CDR3 sequence: CSASGYGYTF. The CDR3 nucleotides are TGCAGTGCCTCGGGCTATGGCTACACCTTC.